These T cell receptor beta chains were read from a single sample in a study of blood T cell repertoires in COVID-19. Profiling relied on immunoSEQ multiplex PCR, and the TCRdb table lists in-frame clones only, not all of them. The sample includes tens of thousands of clones, around 74% of them seen just once. The specimen was peripheral blood. These receptors came from a man between 60 and 75 years old with COVID-19, enrolled during active disease. Each CDR3 is given with its conserved first and last residue. Fields, in order: J gene, V gene, clone size, CDR3 length, D gene, CDR3 protein, CDR3 DNA. A D gene is named only where the DNA matches it firmly. The size of a clone is reported for some rows only, either as once, few or many, or as a class for expanded clones.

TRBJ2-7 | TRBV2 | NA | 14 | NA | CASRRDGSSYEQYF | TGTGCCAGCAGGCGGGACGGTAGCTCCTACGAGCAGTACTTC
TRBJ1-5 | TRBV7-2 | NA | 14 | NA | CASSLGRSGQPQHF | TGTGCCAGCAGCTTAGGCCGGTCAGGGCAGCCCCAGCATTTT
TRBJ1-1 | TRBV4-1 | NA | 16 | NA | CASSQDLEAPDTEAFF | TGCGCCAGCAGCCAAGATCTTGAGGCCCCGGATACTGAAGCTTTCTTT
TRBJ1-2 | TRBV6-6 | NA | 14 | NA | CASRGDRTFGGYTF | TGTGCCAGCAGGGGAGACAGGACCTTTGGAGGCTACACCTTC
TRBJ1-2 | TRBV10-2 | once | 14 | NA | CASSESGGPYGYTF | TGCGCCAGCAGTGAGTCAGGGGGACCCTATGGCTACACCTTC
TRBJ2-3 | TRBV5-6 | NA | 15 | NA | CASSSLDGGSDTQYF | TGTGCCAGCAGCTCCCTGGACGGGGGATCAGATACGCAGTATTTT
TRBJ2-3 | TRBV3-1/TRBV3-2 | few | 15 | NA | CASSHGNPSTDTQYF | TGTGCCAGCAGCCACGGGAATCCTAGCACAGATACGCAGTATTTT
TRBJ2-1 | TRBV5-1 | NA | 17 | NA | CASSLWSGSRIRNEQFF | TGCGCCAGCAGCTTGTGGTCAGGTTCTCGCATTCGGAATGAGCAGTTCTTC
TRBJ1-6 | TRBV7-3 | NA | 15 | NA | CASSLTGGTNSPLHF | TGTGCCAGCAGCTTAACTGGCGGGACGAATTCACCCCTCCACTTT
TRBJ1-2 | TRBV6-6 | few | 13 | TRBD1 | CASSGTGSLGYTF | TGTGCCAGCAGTGGGACAGGGAGTCTTGGCTACACCTTC
TRBJ2-7 | TRBV10-3 | NA | 10 | NA | CASRGYEQYF | TGTGCCTCCAGGGGCTACGAGCAGTACTTC
TRBJ2-6 | TRBV5-5 | NA | 14 | NA | CASSQQIGANVLTF | TGTGCCAGCAGCCAACAAATTGGGGCCAACGTCCTGACTTTC
TRBJ2-6 | TRBV7-2 | NA | 18 | NA | CASSPRAGRHTGANVLTF | TGTGCCAGCAGCCCACGGGCGGGACGGCACACTGGGGCCAACGTCCTGACTTTC
TRBJ1-5 | TRBV19 | NA | 16 | NA | CASSTSAAVSNQPQHF | TGTGCCAGTAGTACGTCGGCGGCAGTTAGCAATCAGCCCCAGCATTTT
TRBJ1-1 | TRBV5-1 | NA | 14 | NA | CASSFLGRGTEAFF | TGCGCCAGCAGCTTTTTGGGTCGGGGCACTGAAGCTTTCTTT
TRBJ2-7 | TRBV18 | NA | 12 | NA | CASFGGRNEQYF | TGTGCCAGCTTCGGCGGGCGCAACGAGCAGTACTTC
TRBJ2-7 | TRBV19 | once | 15 | TRBD1 | CASSMSGTATYEQYF | TGTGCCAGTAGTATGAGTGGGACAGCAACCTACGAGCAGTACTTC
TRBJ2-5 | TRBV5-1 | NA | 15 | NA | CASSPTGEVGETQYF | TGCGCCAGCAGCCCAACAGGGGAGGTGGGAGAGACCCAGTACTTC
TRBJ2-5 | TRBV6-2/TRBV6-3 | NA | 11 | NA | CASSYSAAQYF | TGTGCCAGCAGTTATTCGGCGGCCCAGTACTTC
TRBJ2-7 | TRBV19 | NA | 16 | NA | CASSKGGAGTSYEQYF | TGTGCCAGTAGTAAGGGAGGCGCCGGGACCTCCTACGAGCAGTACTTC
TRBJ1-1 | TRBV11-3 | few | 12 | NA | CASSTGGTEAFF | TGTGCCAGCAGTACCGGGGGCACTGAAGCTTTCTTT
TRBJ1-2 | TRBV28 | NA | 13 | NA | CASRVGGSYGYTF | TGTGCCAGCAGGGTGGGAGGGAGCTATGGCTACACCTTC
TRBJ2-1 | TRBV27 | NA | 15 | TRBD1 | CASRRETGGSYEQFF | TGTGCCAGCAGAAGGGAAACAGGGGGCTCTTATGAGCAGTTCTTC
TRBJ2-7 | TRBV28 | few | 13 | NA | CASSFNTAYEQYF | TGTGCCAGCAGTTTCAACACCGCCTACGAGCAGTACTTC
TRBJ2-7 | TRBV24-1 | NA | 14 | NA | CATSAKRTPYEQYF | TGTGCCACCAGTGCCAAACGGACACCTTACGAGCAGTACTTC
TRBJ2-3 | TRBV7-9 | NA | 14 | NA | CASSLQGSTDTQYF | TGTGCCAGCAGCTTACAGGGAAGCACAGATACGCAGTATTTT
TRBJ2-5 | TRBV5-1 | NA | 19 | TRBD2 | CASSLVGLATKLFQETQYF | TGCGCCAGCAGCTTGGTGGGACTAGCGACTAAACTATTCCAAGAGACCCAGTACTTC
TRBJ2-1 | TRBV5-1 | NA | 15 | TRBD2 | CASSSRTSGYNEQFF | TGCGCCAGCAGCTCCCGGACTAGCGGGTACAATGAGCAGTTCTTC
TRBJ2-7 | TRBV28 | NA | 12 | NA | CASSTSKYEQYF | TGTGCCAGCAGTACCAGTAAGTACGAGCAGTACTTC
TRBJ2-7 | TRBV9 | NA | 14 | NA | CASSGRGIRDEQYF | TGTGCCAGCAGCGGGCGGGGAATAAGGGACGAGCAGTACTTC
TRBJ2-7 | TRBV14 | medium-sized | 15 | TRBD1 | CASSSSGGLRYEQYF | TGTGCCAGCAGCTCTTCAGGGGGTTTACGGTACGAGCAGTACTTC
TRBJ2-2 | TRBV4-2 | NA | 14 | NA | CASSQDAGPGELFF | TGTGCCAGCAGCCAAGATGCCGGTCCCGGGGAGCTGTTTTTT
TRBJ2-7 | TRBV11-3 | once | 15 | NA | CASSIRPGQAYEQYF | TGTGCCAGCAGCATCCGGCCGGGACAAGCCTACGAGCAGTACTTC
TRBJ2-4 | TRBV2 | NA | 16 | TRBD2 | CASTLTSGLAKNIQYF | TGTGCCAGCACCCTTACTAGCGGCCTAGCCAAAAACATTCAGTACTTC
TRBJ1-3 | TRBV7-2 | NA | 14 | TRBD1 | CASSTGTAGNTIYF | TGTGCCAGCAGCACCGGGACAGCTGGAAACACCATATATTTT
TRBJ2-7 | TRBV7-9 | NA | 12 | NA | CASSSQGYEQYF | TGTGCCAGCAGTTCACAGGGTTACGAGCAGTACTTC
TRBJ1-2 | TRBV5-4 | many | 15 | TRBD1 | CASSFNRGLSSGYTF | TGTGCCAGCAGCTTCAACAGGGGGCTAAGTTCTGGCTACACCTTC
TRBJ2-7 | TRBV5-1 | many | 14 | TRBD2 | CASSFTSGTYEQYF | TGCGCCAGCAGCTTCACTAGCGGAACCTACGAGCAGTACTTC
TRBJ2-1 | TRBV5-1 | NA | 15 | NA | CASSLDSGSYNEQFF | TGCGCCAGCAGCTTGGATTCGGGCTCCTACAATGAGCAGTTCTTC
TRBJ1-2 | TRBV5-6 | NA | 14 | NA | CASSLRTDRYGYTF | TGTGCCAGCAGCTTACGGACAGACCGCTATGGCTACACCTTC
TRBJ2-3 | TRBV11-2 | NA | 17 | NA | CASSFRVDINPTDTQYF | TGTGCCAGCAGCTTCAGAGTGGACATCAACCCCACAGATACGCAGTATTTT
TRBJ2-2 | TRBV7-6 | NA | 17 | TRBD2 | CASSARASGGPTGELFF | TGTGCCAGCAGCGCCAGGGCTAGCGGGGGGCCCACCGGGGAGCTGTTTTTT
TRBJ2-2 | TRBV2 | NA | 14 | TRBD1 | CASTGTGEAGELFF | TGTGCCAGCACCGGGACAGGGGAAGCCGGGGAGCTGTTTTTT
TRBJ2-3 | TRBV19 | NA | 14 | NA | CASSIVHSTDTQYF | TGTGCCAGTAGTATAGTCCATAGCACAGATACGCAGTATTTT
TRBJ2-1 | TRBV28 | few | 16 | TRBD2 | CASSLASGRATGEQFF | TGTGCCAGCAGTTTAGCTAGCGGGAGGGCCACTGGTGAGCAGTTCTTC
TRBJ2-1 | TRBV7-2 | NA | 13 | TRBD2 | CASSFGGADEQFF | TGTGCCAGCAGCTTCGGGGGGGCGGATGAGCAGTTCTTC
TRBJ2-1 | TRBV2 | NA | 15 | NA | CASSESSGSYNEQFF | TGTGCCAGCAGTGAATCCAGCGGCTCCTACAATGAGCAGTTCTTC
TRBJ2-1 | TRBV5-3 | NA | 15 | NA | CARSLAPVTCNEQFF | TGTGCCAGAAGCTTGGCCCCGGTTACCTGCAATGAGCAGTTCTTC
TRBJ2-2 | TRBV28 | once | 15 | TRBD2 | CASSFSGGRTGELFF | TGTGCCAGCAGTTTCAGCGGGGGAAGGACCGGGGAGCTGTTTTTT
TRBJ2-1 | TRBV5-1 | NA | 15 | NA | CASSLGLGGRGEQFF | TGCGCCAGCAGCTTGGGCTTGGGGGGGCGAGGTGAGCAGTTCTTC
TRBJ1-5 | TRBV12-3/TRBV12-4 | NA | 12 | NA | CASSFEDQPQHF | TGTGCCAGCAGTTTTGAGGATCAGCCCCAGCATTTT
TRBJ2-3 | TRBV4-2 | NA | 16 | TRBD2 | CASSPLTSGGTDTQYF | TGTGCCAGCAGCCCCTTGACTAGCGGGGGCACAGATACGCAGTATTTT
TRBJ2-3 | TRBV24-1 | NA | 20 | NA | CATSDRYRGTVTGARDTQYF | TGTGCCACCAGTGACCGTTACCGGGGCACCGTAACGGGAGCCCGGGATACGCAGTATTTT
TRBJ2-2 | TRBV30 | NA | 13 | NA | CAWTRKNTGELFF | TGTGCCTGGACCAGAAAGAACACCGGGGAGCTGTTTTTT
TRBJ2-5 | TRBV2 | NA | 14 | TRBD2 | CASGTPSGIETQYF | TGTGCCAGCGGCACCCCTAGCGGGATAGAGACCCAGTACTTC
TRBJ2-1 | TRBV5-1 | once | 14 | NA | CASSLVQGKNEQFF | TGCGCCAGCAGCTTGGTACAGGGTAAGAATGAGCAGTTCTTC
TRBJ2-4 | TRBV28 | NA | 13 | NA | CASKGVNKNIQYF | TGTGCCAGCAAGGGAGTGAATAAAAACATTCAGTACTTC